This TCR beta chain was identified during a study of blood T cell repertoires in COVID-19. Across the whole study: In each case, the material was cDNA or gDNA derived from T cells, B-cell-depleted T cells, or PBMCs.

The CDR3 totals 16 residues. CDR1 and CDR2 (germline): MNHEY, SVGAGI. V lost 2 bases and J lost 4; bases outside the gene matches: 4. Data came from immunoSEQ multiplex PCR; TCRdb stores just in-frame clones and leaves some out. The sample yields about 150,000 clones, around 87% seen once. The V and J genes are TRBV6-5 and TRBJ2-2; TRBD1 aligns across 10 bases. The receptor was isolated from a man older than 75 with acute or convalescent COVID-19. The specimen sequenced was peripheral blood. As DNA, the CDR3 is TGTGCCAGCAGTTACGGGGACAGGGGTTTCACCGGGGAGCTGTTTTTT. Amino acid sequence: CASSYGDRGFTGELFF.